The text below deals with one T cell receptor beta chain. Its specificity is unknown. This sample was included in a study of shared clonotypes between healthy human individuals. CDR1 is SEHNR and CDR2 is FQNEAQ in the germline V gene (reference sequence). The CDR3 sequence is 16 residues long. V was clipped by 5 bases and J by 7 bases; unmatched bases: 12. Findings of the study overall: In contrast to clonotypes shared by all four donors, non-shared clonotypes had lower generation probabilities. Memory subsets had estimated richness that was generally smaller than that of naive subsets.

For sorted subsets, approximately 180 ng DNA per replicate equaled 30,000 or so T cell genomes. As handled by the study authors: With immunoSEQ giving junction-only sequences and no quality scores, filtering differed. TCRdb's copy holds only in-frame clones and misses some; the assay was immunoSEQ multiplex PCR. V and J calls plus clone size are reproduced from that table; the DNA served to infer D and trimming. The sample contains roughly 2.2 million clones, 85% to 95% of which appear only once. The clonotype comes from a man younger than 35 in good health. Some clones in this sample may be carry-over from other donors' samples. The specimen was naive CD4+ T cells from PBMCs. As to subset: CD45RA+ positively selected. The chain uses TRBV7-9 and TRBJ2-7; 12 bases map to TRBD2. The DNA of the CDR3 is TGTGCCAGCAGCCCCCAGTTGACTAGCGGGAGCTCAGAGCAGTACTTC. Translated, it gives CASSPQLTSGSSEQYF.